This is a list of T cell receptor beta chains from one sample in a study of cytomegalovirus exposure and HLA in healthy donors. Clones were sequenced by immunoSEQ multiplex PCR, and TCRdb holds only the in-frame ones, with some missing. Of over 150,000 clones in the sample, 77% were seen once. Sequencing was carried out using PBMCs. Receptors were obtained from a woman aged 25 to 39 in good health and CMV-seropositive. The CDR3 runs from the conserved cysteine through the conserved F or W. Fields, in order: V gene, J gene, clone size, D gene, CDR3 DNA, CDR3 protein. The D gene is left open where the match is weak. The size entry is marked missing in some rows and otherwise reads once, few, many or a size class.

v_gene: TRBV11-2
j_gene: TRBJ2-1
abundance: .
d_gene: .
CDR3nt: TGTGCCAGCAGTGACCCAGGGGCCCGTCACGATGAGCAGTTCTTC
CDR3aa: CASSDPGARHDEQFF

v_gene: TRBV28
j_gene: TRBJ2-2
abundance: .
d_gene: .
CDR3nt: TGTGCCAGCAGGGGCAGCGGGGAGCTGTTTTTT
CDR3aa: CASRGSGELFF

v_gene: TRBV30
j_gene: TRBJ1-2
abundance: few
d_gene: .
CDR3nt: TGTGCCTGGACCGAAGTAGGGGACTATGGCTACACCTTC
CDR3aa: CAWTEVGDYGYTF

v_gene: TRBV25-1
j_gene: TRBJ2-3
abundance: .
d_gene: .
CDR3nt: TGTGCCAGCAGTCCAGGCACAGATACGCAGTATTTT
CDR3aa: CASSPGTDTQYF

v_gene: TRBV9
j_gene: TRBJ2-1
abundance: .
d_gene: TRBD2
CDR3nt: TGTGCCAGCAGCCCCCAAGCGGGAGTCTCTTACAATGAGCAGTTCTTC
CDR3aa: CASSPQAGVSYNEQFF

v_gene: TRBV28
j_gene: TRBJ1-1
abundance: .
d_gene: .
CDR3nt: TGTGCCAGCTCATCGAACACTGAAGCTTTCTTT
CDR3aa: CASSSNTEAFF

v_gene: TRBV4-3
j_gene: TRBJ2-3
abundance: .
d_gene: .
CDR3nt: TGCGCCAGCAGCCGAGGGAACCCTAGCACAGATACGCAGTATTTT
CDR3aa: CASSRGNPSTDTQYF

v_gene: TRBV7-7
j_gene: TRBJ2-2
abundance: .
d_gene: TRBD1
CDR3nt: TGTGCCAGCAGCTTGGGACAGGGGAGGATCGGGGAGCTGTTTTTT
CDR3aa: CASSLGQGRIGELFF

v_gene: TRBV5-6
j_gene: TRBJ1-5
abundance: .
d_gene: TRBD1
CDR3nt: TGTGCCAGCAGCTTGCTGCGGGACAGGAATCAGCCCCAGCATTTT
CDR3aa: CASSLLRDRNQPQHF

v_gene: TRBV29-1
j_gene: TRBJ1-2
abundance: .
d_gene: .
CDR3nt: TGCAGCGTGCTTCCGGACAGTTACTATGGCTACACCTTC
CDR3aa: CSVLPDSYYGYTF

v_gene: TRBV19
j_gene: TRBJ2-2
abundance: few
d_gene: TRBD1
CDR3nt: TGTGCCAGTAGTCGACGGACAGGCTTTGACACCGGGGAGCTGTTTTTT
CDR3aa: CASSRRTGFDTGELFF

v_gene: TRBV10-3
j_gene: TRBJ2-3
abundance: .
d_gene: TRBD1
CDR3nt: TGTGCCATCACCCCGACAGGGACGAGCACAGATACGCAGTATTTT
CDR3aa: CAITPTGTSTDTQYF

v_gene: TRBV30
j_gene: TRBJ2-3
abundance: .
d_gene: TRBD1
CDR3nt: TGTGCCTGGAGTTTCACAGGGGCCGGCACAGATACGCAGTATTTT
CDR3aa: CAWSFTGAGTDTQYF

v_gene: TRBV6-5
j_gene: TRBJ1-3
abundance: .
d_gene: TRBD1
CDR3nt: TGTGCCAGCAGCCTGGACAGGGCAGAGGGAAACACCATATATTTT
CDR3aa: CASSLDRAEGNTIYF

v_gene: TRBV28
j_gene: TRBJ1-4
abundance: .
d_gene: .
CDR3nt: TGTGCCAGCAGTTTGGGCCTGACCGTGAGGGGGTCGGCTAATGAAAAACTGTTTTTT
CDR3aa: CASSLGLTVRGSANEKLFF

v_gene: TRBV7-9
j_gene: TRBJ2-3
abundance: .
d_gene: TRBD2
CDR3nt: TGTGCCAGCAGCTTGACTAGCGGGGGCACAGATACGCAGTATTTT
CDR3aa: CASSLTSGGTDTQYF

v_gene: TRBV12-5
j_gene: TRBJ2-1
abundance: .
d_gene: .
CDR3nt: TGTGCTAGTGGTTTGCGCCGGCTTGGCGGGCGCTCCTACAATGAGCAGTTCTTC
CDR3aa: CASGLRRLGGRSYNEQFF

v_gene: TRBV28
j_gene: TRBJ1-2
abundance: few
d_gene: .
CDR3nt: TGTGCCAGCAGAACAGGGACTACCTTCTATGGCTACACCTTC
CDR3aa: CASRTGTTFYGYTF

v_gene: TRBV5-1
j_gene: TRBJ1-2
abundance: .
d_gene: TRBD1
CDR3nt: TGCGCCAGCAGCAGGACAGGGGGCGATGGGAACTATGGCTACACCTTC
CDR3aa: CASSRTGGDGNYGYTF

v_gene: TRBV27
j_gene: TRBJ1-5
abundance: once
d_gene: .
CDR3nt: TGTGCCAGCAGTTTATCTTCCCACAGAGATCAGCCCCAGCATTTT
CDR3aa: CASSLSSHRDQPQHF

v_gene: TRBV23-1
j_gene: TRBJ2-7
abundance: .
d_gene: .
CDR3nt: TGCGCCAGCAGTCAAAATTTGGGCGGGGACAGAGAACCTCCTTCCTACGAGCAGTACTTC
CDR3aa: CASSQNLGGDREPPSYEQYF

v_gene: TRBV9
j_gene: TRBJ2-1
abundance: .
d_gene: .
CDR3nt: TGTGCCAGCAGCGTAGGAGGGTGGGGGGAGACCTACAATGAGCAGTTCTTC
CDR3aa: CASSVGGWGETYNEQFF

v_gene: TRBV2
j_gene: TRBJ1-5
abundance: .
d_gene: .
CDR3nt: TGTGCCACCGAGCGGGGGGCTAATCAGCCCCAGCATTTT
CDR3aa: CATERGANQPQHF

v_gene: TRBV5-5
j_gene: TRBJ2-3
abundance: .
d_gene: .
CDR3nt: TGTGCCAGCAGCTTGGTGGGGGCTATAGGCACAGATACGCAGTATTTT
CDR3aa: CASSLVGAIGTDTQYF

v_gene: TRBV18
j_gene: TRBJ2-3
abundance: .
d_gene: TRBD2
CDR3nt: TGTGCCAGCTCACCCCCGGTGAGCGGGAGTGATACGCAGTATTTT
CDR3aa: CASSPPVSGSDTQYF